This T cell receptor beta chain originates from a study of blood T cell repertoires in COVID-19. Study in general: The United States, Italy and Spain provided the acute and convalescent COVID-19 samples. Sources were T cells, B-cell-depleted T cells, or PBMCs; the material itself was cDNA or gDNA.

Trimming cost V 2 bases and J 7 bases, with 12 bases left between them. The CDR3 totals 13 residues. Germline loops: CDR1 MNHNS, CDR2 SASEGT. In the authors' workflow: Cell counts per sample came from amplifying reference gene primers. TCRdb keeps only in-frame clones here, not all; method: immunoSEQ multiplex PCR. That table supplies the V and J calls and clone size; D and trimming were determined from the DNA. This sample has 230,000 or so clones, with about four fifths found just once. The receptor was derived from a man aged 45-60 years with active or convalescent COVID-19. The sample was peripheral blood. This rearrangement joins TRBV6-1 to TRBJ2-7; possible D gene TRBD2, 5 bases. In DNA form, the CDR3 reads TGTGCCAGCAGTGAACAACGGTCGGGGGAGCAGTACTTC. Protein sequence: CASSEQRSGEQYF.